The clone carrying this T cell receptor beta chain came up many times. The authors amplified TCR beta CDR3 regions from RNA transcripts. The first round was an RT-PCR with HTBI primers, and the second round was a multiplex PCR. TCRdb re-analysed the multiplex PCR reads in MiXCR, keeping a single row per CDR3 protein. The table shows about 370,000 distinct CDR3 sequences, with around 19% occurring only once. The data belong to a study of Graves' ophthalmopathy and Graves' hyperthyroidism. Germline V gene data show CDR1 as LGHNA and CDR2 as YNFKEQ. This CDR3 is built from 14 residues. V was clipped by 1 base and J by 1 base, with 8 bases between them.

The chain employs TRBV4-2 and TRBJ2-7, with D perhaps being TRBD1 or TRBD2 (6 bases each). This receptor was identified in a woman under 30 with Graves' ophthalmopathy. The sample consisted of peripheral blood. CDR3 region: CASSQVGGSYEQYF. The CDR3 DNA reads as TGTGCCAGCAGCCAAGTAGGGGGGTCCTACGAGCAGTACTTC.